This T cell receptor beta chain was captured in a study of monozygotic twins with cystic fibrosis. Overall study findings and caveats: Monozygotic CF twin pairs shared significantly more nucleotide-identical clonotypes than unrelated CF individuals did. In 13 of 16 pairs, V gene usage was closest to the co-twin's.

Notes on this clone: What it binds is unknown.

Data came from immunoSEQ multiplex PCR; TCRdb stores just in-frame clones and leaves some out. The data contain about 26,000 clones, less than 95% of them singletons. Trimming took 8 bases from V and 2 from J, leaving 13 bases between them. This CDR3 is built from 13 residues. Germline CDR1 is LNHNV and CDR2 is YYDKDF (reference sequence). The TCR comes from a girl between 2 and 10 years old with cystic fibrosis. This chain uses TRBV15 with TRBJ2-7, with D maybe TRBD1 (8 bases). The sequenced sample consisted of blood. In DNA form, the CDR3 reads TGTGCCACCCAACAGGGGGGGACCTACGAGCAGTACTTC. It encodes CATQQGGTYEQYF.